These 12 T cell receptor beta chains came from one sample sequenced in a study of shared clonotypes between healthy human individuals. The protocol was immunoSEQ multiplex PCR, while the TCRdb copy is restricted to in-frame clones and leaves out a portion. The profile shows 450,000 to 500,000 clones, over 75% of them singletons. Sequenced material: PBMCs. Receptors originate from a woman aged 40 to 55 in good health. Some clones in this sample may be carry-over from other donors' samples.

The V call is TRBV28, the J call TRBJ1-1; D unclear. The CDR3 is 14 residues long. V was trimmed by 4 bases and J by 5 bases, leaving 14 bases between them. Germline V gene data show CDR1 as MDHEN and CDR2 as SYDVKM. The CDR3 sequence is CASSSALRETEAFF. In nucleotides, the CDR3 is TGTGCCAGCAGTTCAGCTCTACGAGAGACTGAAGCTTTCTTT.

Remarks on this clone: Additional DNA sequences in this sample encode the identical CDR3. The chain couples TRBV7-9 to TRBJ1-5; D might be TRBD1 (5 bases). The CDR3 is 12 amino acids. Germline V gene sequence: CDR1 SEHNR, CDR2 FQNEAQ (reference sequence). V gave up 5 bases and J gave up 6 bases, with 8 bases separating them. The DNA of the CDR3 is TGTGCCAGCAGCGATGGGGGTCAGCCCCAGCATTTT. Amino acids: CASSDGGQPQHF.

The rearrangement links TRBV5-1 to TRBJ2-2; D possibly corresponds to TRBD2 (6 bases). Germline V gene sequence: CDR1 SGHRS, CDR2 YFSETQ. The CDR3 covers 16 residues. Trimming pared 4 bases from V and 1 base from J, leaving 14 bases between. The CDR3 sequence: CASSPAGRRNTGELFF. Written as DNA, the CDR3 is TGCGCCAGCAGCCCGGCGGGACGGCGGAACACCGGGGAGCTGTTTTTT. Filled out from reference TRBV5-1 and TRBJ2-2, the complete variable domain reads KAGVTQTPRYLIKTRGQQVTLSCSPISGHRSVSWYQQTPGQGLQFLFEYFSETQRNKGNFPGRFSGRQFSNSRSEMNVSTLELGDSALYLCASSPAGRRNTGELFFGEGSRLTVL.

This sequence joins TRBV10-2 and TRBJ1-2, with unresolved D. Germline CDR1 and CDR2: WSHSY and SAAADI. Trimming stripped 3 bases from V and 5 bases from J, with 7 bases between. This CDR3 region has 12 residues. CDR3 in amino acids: CASSDDSYGYTF. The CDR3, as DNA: TGCGCCAGCAGTGATGACTCTTATGGCTACACCTTC.

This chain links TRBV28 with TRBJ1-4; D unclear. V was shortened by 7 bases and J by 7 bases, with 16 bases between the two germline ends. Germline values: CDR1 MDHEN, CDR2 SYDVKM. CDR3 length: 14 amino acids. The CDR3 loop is CASTTPSIGEKLFF. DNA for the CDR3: TGTGCCAGCACCACCCCATCAATAGGTGAAAAACTGTTTTTT.

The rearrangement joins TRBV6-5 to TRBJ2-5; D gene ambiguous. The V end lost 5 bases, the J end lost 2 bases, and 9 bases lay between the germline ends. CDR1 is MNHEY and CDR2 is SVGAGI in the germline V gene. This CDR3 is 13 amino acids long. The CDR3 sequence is CASSRHLQETQYF. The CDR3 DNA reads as TGTGCCAGCAGTCGACACCTTCAAGAGACCCAGTACTTC.

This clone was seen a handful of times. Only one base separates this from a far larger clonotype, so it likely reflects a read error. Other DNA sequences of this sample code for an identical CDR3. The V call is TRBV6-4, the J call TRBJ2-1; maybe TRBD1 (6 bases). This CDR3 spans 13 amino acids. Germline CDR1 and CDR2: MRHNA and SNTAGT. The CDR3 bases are TGCGCCAGCAGTGACCGGGACAACAATGAGCAGTTCTTC. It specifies CASSDRDNNEQFF.

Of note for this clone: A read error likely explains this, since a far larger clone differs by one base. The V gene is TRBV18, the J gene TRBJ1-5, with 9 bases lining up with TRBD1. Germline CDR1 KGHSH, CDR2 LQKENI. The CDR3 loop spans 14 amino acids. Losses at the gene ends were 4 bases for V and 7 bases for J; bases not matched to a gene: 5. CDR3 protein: CASSLQGAEQPQHF. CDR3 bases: TGTGCCAGCTCACTACAGGGGGCCGAGCAGCCCCAGCATTTT.

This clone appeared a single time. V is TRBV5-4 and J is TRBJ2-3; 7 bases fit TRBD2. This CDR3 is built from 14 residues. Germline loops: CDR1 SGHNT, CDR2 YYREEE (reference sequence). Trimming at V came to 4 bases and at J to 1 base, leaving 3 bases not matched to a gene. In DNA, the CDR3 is TGTGCCAGCAGCCCCGGACTAGGCACAGATACGCAGTATTTT. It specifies CASSPGLGTDTQYF.

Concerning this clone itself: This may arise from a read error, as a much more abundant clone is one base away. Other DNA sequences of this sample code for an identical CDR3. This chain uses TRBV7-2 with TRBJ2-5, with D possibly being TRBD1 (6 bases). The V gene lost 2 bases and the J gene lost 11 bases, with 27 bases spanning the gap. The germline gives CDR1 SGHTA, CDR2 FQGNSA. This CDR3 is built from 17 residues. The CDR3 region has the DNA TGTGCCAGCAGCTTATATTCGGCCCCTGGGCGCTCGGGGACACAGTACTTC. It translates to CASSLYSAPGRSGTQYF.

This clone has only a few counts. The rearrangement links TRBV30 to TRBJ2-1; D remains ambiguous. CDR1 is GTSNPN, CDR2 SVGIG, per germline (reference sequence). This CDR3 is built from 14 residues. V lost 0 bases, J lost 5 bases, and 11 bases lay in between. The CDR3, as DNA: TGTGCCTGGAGTGTCCTCCGCACGAACAATGAGCAGTTCTTC. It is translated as CAWSVLRTNNEQFF.

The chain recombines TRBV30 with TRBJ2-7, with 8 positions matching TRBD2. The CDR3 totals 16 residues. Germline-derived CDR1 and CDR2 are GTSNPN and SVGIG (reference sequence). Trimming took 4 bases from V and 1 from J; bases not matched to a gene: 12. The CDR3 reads CAWTRKLGGGSYEQYF. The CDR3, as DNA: TGTGCCTGGACCCGCAAACTCGGGGGGGGGTCCTACGAGCAGTACTTC.